The present entry profiles one TCR beta chain with its context. Antigen: not known. The record originates from a study of cytomegalovirus exposure and HLA in healthy donors. These donors counted as nominally healthy when sampled, but unrecorded immune exposures were likely. General study results and limits: An analysis done earlier found most TCR beta V segments productive about 90% or about 30% of the time.

CDR1 is SGHTA, CDR2 FQGNSA, per germline. Deletions cut 5 bases from V and 4 bases from J, with 11 bases between. The CDR3 is 13 residues long. It was with 60 Vbeta and 13 Jbeta primers that the PCR ran. Profiled with immunoSEQ multiplex PCR; TCRdb holds only in-frame clones, not every one. The data show roughly 140,000 clones, with 70% to 85% seen just once and 3.5% to 5% held by the top ten. The chain uses TRBV7-2 and TRBJ1-1; tentatively, D is TRBD1 (5 bases). Sequences were obtained from PBMCs. This TCR came from a man aged 40-50 years in good health and CMV-seropositive. The CDR3 here is CASSPRTGTEAFF. The CDR3 DNA sequence: TGTGCCAGCAGCCCGCGTACAGGCACTGAAGCTTTCTTT.